One and the same sample provided the 2 T cell receptor beta chains below, sequenced in a study of identical twins. One entry per CDR3 protein, called by TCRdb with MiXCR from the 5' RACE reads. The profile shows around 1.7 million distinct CDR3 sequences, around a third of them singletons. Source material: cord blood. The origin of the receptors is a newborn girl in good health.

The chain has TRBV10-3 and TRBJ2-3; perhaps TRBD2 as D (6 bases). Germline assignment: CDR1 ENHRY and CDR2 SYGVKD. CDR3 size: 15 residues. V was clipped by 2 bases and J by 0 bases, with 9 bases between them. For the CDR3, the DNA is TGTGCCATCAGTGAGCATGGGACTAGCACAGATACGCAGTATTTT. Translating gives CAISEHGTSTDTQYF.

This clonotype was seen only a few times. The chain couples TRBV20-1 to TRBJ1-6; tentatively, D is TRBD1 (5 bases). The germline V gene encodes CDR1 DFQATT and CDR2 SNEGSKA (reference sequence). CDR3 length equals 14 residues. V shed 5 bases and J shed 5 bases, with 13 bases lying between them. CDR3 protein: CSAPRRRDNSPLHF. In nucleotides, the CDR3 is TGCAGTGCTCCGCGTCGCAGGGATAATTCACCCCTCCACTTT.